Below are 10 T cell receptor beta chains sequenced from a single sample in a study of T cell responses to AZD1222 COVID-19 vaccine. Profiling relied on immunoSEQ multiplex PCR, and the TCRdb table lists in-frame clones only, not all of them. The sample has fewer than 200,000 clones; around nine tenths are singletons. The starting material was peripheral blood, obtained 28 days after the second AZD1222 dose. The receptors here all came from an adult who received the AZD1222 COVID-19 vaccine.

The chain is built from TRBV4-1 and TRBJ1-6; D is ambiguous. Per germline, CDR1 MGHRA and CDR2 YSYEKL. The CDR3 is 16 residues long. The germline V and J ends were trimmed by 4 bases and 4 bases, with 14 bases remaining between them. Here the CDR3 reads CASSLNRDLYNSPLHF. CDR3 nucleotides: TGCGCCAGCAGCCTAAACCGCGACCTTTATAATTCACCCCTCCACTTT.

Here the CDR3 DNA reads TGTGCCAGCAGCTTGTTTTCCCTAGCGGACACTGAAGCTTTCTTT. This encodes CASSLFSLADTEAFF. The genes are TRBV5-8 and TRBJ1-1; D is unclear. V was pared by 1 base and J by 3 bases, with 13 bases between. Per the germline V gene, CDR1 is SGHTS and CDR2 is YDEGEE. The CDR3 consists of 15 residues.

To note about this clone: Other DNA sequences in this sample translate to the same CDR3. As DNA, the CDR3 is TGTGCCAGTAGTATAGGGGCTCAGCCCCAGCATTTT. This encodes CASSIGAQPQHF. The chain links TRBV19 to TRBJ1-5, with D hard to call. CDR1 and CDR2 (germline): LNHDA, SQIVND (reference sequence). V gave up 1 base and J gave up 6 bases, with 4 bases separating them. This CDR3 is 12 amino acids long.

The chain has TRBV5-1 and TRBJ2-5; D may be TRBD1 (6 bases). CDR3 length: 15 residues. CDR1 and CDR2 (germline): SGHRS, YFSETQ. The germline V and J ends were trimmed by 6 bases and 0 bases, with 15 bases remaining between them. CDR3 in amino acids: CASTFLGQYQETQYF. For the CDR3, the DNA is TGCGCCAGCACCTTCCTAGGACAGTACCAAGAGACCCAGTACTTC.

The chain links TRBV30 to TRBJ2-2; the D is unclear. V was shortened by 2 bases and J by 1 base, with 5 bases between the two germline ends. The CDR3 is 13 residues long. Germline V gene lookup returns CDR1 GTSNPN and CDR2 SVGIG (reference sequence). The CDR3, as DNA: TGTGCCTGGAGTTCTGGGAACACCGGGGAGCTGTTTTTT. Amino acids: CAWSSGNTGELFF.

CDR3 sequence: CASSPSAGVGGYTF. CDR3 in DNA: TGTGCCAGCTCACCGTCGGCCGGGGTTGGCGGCTACACCTTC. This chain links TRBV18 with TRBJ1-2; D ambiguous. The CDR3 sequence is 14 residues long. Germline V lookup: CDR1 KGHSH, CDR2 LQKENI. V was shortened by 3 bases and J by 8 bases, with 16 bases between the two germline ends.

The CDR3 spells CASSEMSGGVTDTQYF. The DNA for the CDR3 is TGTGCCAGCAGTGAAATGTCAGGGGGAGTCACAGATACGCAGTATTTT. This chain connects TRBV6-1 to TRBJ2-3, with TRBD1 matching 7 bases. There are 16 residues in the CDR3. CDR1 MNHNS and CDR2 SASEGT come from the germline V gene. V lost 2 bases and J lost 2; bases outside the gene matches: 7.

The chain links TRBV5-1 to TRBJ2-2, with unresolved D. Trimming removed 6 bases at V and 2 bases at J, with 14 bases between. Germline V gene data show CDR1 as SGHRS and CDR2 as YFSETQ. This CDR3 has 15 residues. The chain's CDR3 is CASNVVQYNTGELFF. The CDR3 nucleotides read TGCGCCAGCAATGTAGTCCAGTACAACACCGGGGAGCTGTTTTTT. The entire variable domain, with the rest obtained from reference TRBV5-1 and TRBJ2-2, is as follows: KAGVTQTPRYLIKTRGQQVTLSCSPISGHRSVSWYQQTPGQGLQFLFEYFSETQRNKGNFPGRFSGRQFSNSRSEMNVSTLELGDSALYLCASNVVQYNTGELFFGEGSRLTVL.

The V call is TRBV4-2, the J call TRBJ2-5; D tentatively fits TRBD1 or TRBD2 (6 bases each). Germline CDR1 is LGHNA and CDR2 is YNFKEQ. This CDR3 is built from 15 residues. V was trimmed by 1 base and J by 4 bases, leaving 13 bases between them. DNA of the CDR3: TGTGCCAGCAGCCAAGGATCCGGGGGCGTAGAGACCCAGTACTTC. Translating it yields CASSQGSGGVETQYF.

The chain couples TRBV7-9 to TRBJ1-2; no definite D call. Germline loops: CDR1 SEHNR, CDR2 FQNEAQ (reference sequence). This CDR3 is 15 amino acids long. Trimming left V 4 bases short and J 0 bases short, with 12 bases between. This chain's CDR3 is CASSSLLQANYGYTF. In DNA, the CDR3 is TGTGCCAGCAGCTCCCTCCTCCAGGCTAACTATGGCTACACCTTC.